This T cell receptor beta chain was captured by sequencing in a study of Ad26.COV2.S vaccination and SARS-CoV-2 variants. Overall study context: Donor allocation was to the COV1001 Ad26.COV2.S trial arm.

Sequenced by immunoSEQ multiplex PCR; TCRdb stores in-frame clones only, minus some. The sample lists over 400,000 clones, about 90% occurring once. The germline V gene has CDR1 LGHDT and CDR2 YNNKEL (reference sequence). Between the trimmed V and J ends, which lost 8 bases and 10 bases, there was a span of 20 bases. The CDR3 covers 14 residues. Regarding treatment: approximately 18 received Ad26.COV2.S at low or high dose, single or two shots; about 5 received placebo; per-sample allocation not given. Sampling happened 63 days after the first vaccine or placebo injection. The shot given was an Ad26 vector that makes Wuhan-strain SARS-CoV-2 spike.

The chain combines TRBV3-1 (or the pseudogene TRBV3-2) with TRBJ1-4, with no clear D. The origin of this receptor is a person between 18 and 65 years old who received the Ad26.COV2.S COVID-19 vaccine or a placebo. Sequencing used peripheral blood, obtained in a trial of Ad26.COV2.S vaccine versus placebo. The CDR3 here is CASGQAGGVVKLFF. CDR3 in DNA: TGTGCCAGCGGTCAGGCGGGTGGTGTTGTAAAACTGTTTTTT.